The sequence of this TCR beta chain was determined in a study of cytomegalovirus exposure and HLA in healthy donors. Trimming took off 5 bases at V and 9 bases at J, with 17 bases between the two ends. Germline-derived CDR1 and CDR2 are SGHTA and FQGTGA. The CDR3 consists of 15 residues. Details on this clone: The target antigen is unknown.

Amplification used 60 Vbeta primers and 13 Jbeta primers. Profiled with immunoSEQ multiplex PCR; TCRdb holds only in-frame clones, not every one. The data contain approximately 110,000 clones, around 76% of them singletons. Findings of the study overall: Reportedly, HLA-A and HLA-B alleles of most subjects were accurately predicted from TCR beta. The study labeled 150 or so TCR beta chains cytomegalovirus-associated.

The source is a middle-aged man in good health and CMV-seropositive. The specimen sequenced was PBMCs. This rearrangement joins TRBV7-3 to TRBJ1-6, with TRBD1 as a possible D gene (6 bases). CDR3 sequence reads: CASSPSRGIGSPLHF. In DNA, the CDR3 is TGTGCCAGCAGCCCCTCTAGGGGGATAGGTTCACCCCTCCACTTT. Full variable domain (remainder filled in from reference TRBV7-3 and TRBJ1-6): GAGVSQTPSNKVTEKGKYVELRCDPISGHTALYWYRQSLGQGPEFLIYFQGTGAADDSGLPNDRFFAVRPEGSVSTLKIQRTERGDSAVYLCASSPSRGIGSPLHFGNGTRLTVT.